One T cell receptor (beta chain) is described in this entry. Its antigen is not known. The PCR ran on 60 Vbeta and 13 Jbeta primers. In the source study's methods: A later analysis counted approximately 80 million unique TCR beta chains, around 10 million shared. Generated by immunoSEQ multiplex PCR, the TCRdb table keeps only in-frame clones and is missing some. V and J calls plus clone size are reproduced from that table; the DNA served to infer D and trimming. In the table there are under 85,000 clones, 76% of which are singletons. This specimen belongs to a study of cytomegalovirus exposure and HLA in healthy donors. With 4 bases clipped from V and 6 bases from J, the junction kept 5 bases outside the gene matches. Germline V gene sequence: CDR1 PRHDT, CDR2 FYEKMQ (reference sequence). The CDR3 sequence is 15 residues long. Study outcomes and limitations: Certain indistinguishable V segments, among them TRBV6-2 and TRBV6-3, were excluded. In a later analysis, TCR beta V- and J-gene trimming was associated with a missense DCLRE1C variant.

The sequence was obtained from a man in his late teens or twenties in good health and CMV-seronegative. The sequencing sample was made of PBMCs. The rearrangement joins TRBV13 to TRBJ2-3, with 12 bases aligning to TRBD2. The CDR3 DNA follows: TGTGCCAGCAGCTCGCGCCTAGCGGGGGGGGATACGCAGTATTTT. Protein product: CASSSRLAGGDTQYF.